These 21 T cell receptor beta chains were all obtained from the same sample, sequenced in a study of blood T cell repertoires in COVID-19. Method: immunoSEQ multiplex PCR; TCRdb's copy keeps in-frame clones and lacks some. In the table there are a few hundred thousand clones, around 89% of which are singletons. Sample: peripheral blood. These receptors all stem from an older woman with COVID-19, enrolled during active disease.

This chain joins TRBV19 and TRBJ1-1, with D hard to call. The CDR3 spans 13 residues. Germline lookup yields CDR1 LNHDA and CDR2 SQIVND (reference sequence). Trimming took off 7 bases at V and 5 bases at J, with 14 bases between the two ends. In DNA form, the CDR3 reads TGTGCCAGTAAAGGTTTAGGGAGAACTGAAGCTTTCTTT. Translation: CASKGLGRTEAFF.

This chain's CDR3 is CASSFRGGYTF. CDR3 sequence (DNA): TGTGCCAGCAGCTTCAGGGGTGGCTACACCTTC. The chain is built from TRBV5-6 and TRBJ1-2; possibly TRBD1 for D (6 bases). The length of the CDR3 is 11 residues. The V gene lost 2 bases and the J gene lost 7 bases, with 6 bases spanning the gap. The V gene's germline CDR1 is SGHDT and CDR2 YYEEEE.

This chain connects TRBV6-5 to TRBJ1-5; 9 nucleotides align to TRBD1. V was clipped by 4 bases and J by 4 bases; unmatched bases: 5. Germline V CDR1 and CDR2: MNHEY, SVGAGI. The CDR3 totals 15 residues. This chain's CDR3 is CASSSGQGLNQPQHF. The CDR3 coding sequence is TGTGCCAGCAGTTCTGGACAGGGGCTAAATCAGCCCCAGCATTTT.

V gene TRBV11-3 combines with J gene TRBJ2-1; weak D call: TRBD2 (6 bases). Between the trimmed V and J ends, which lost 4 bases and 7 bases, there was a span of 17 bases. The length of the CDR3 is 15 residues. Germline loops: CDR1 SGHNT, CDR2 YENEEA. CDR3 sequence reads: CASSWGLLGGNEQFF. CDR3 sequence (DNA): TGTGCCAGCAGCTGGGGACTGCTAGGTGGGAATGAGCAGTTCTTC.

The V call is TRBV12-3 or TRBV12-4, the J call TRBJ1-2; no reliable D call. The ends were cut back, 7 bases at V and 7 bases at J, with 16 bases in the middle. CDR3 length equals 13 residues. CDR3: CASTPNPAGGYTF. Here the CDR3 DNA reads TGTGCCAGCACCCCTAATCCCGCGGGTGGCTACACCTTC.

The chain has TRBV18 and TRBJ2-7; D is perhaps TRBD2 (6 bases). The CDR3 length is 15 residues. Trimming cost V 0 bases and J 4 bases, with 13 bases left between them. CDR1 and CDR2 from the germline V gene are KGHSH and LQKENI. The DNA of the CDR3 is TGTGCCAGCTCACCACCGAACCGGGAGCAATACGAGCAGTACTTC. Protein sequence: CASSPPNREQYEQYF.

The J gene is TRBJ1-5, the V gene TRBV19, with D perhaps matching TRBD1 (5 bases). Trimming shortened V by 7 bases and J by 0 bases, and 31 bases separated the two germline ends. CDR3 length: 21 amino acids. In germline, CDR1 is LNHDA, CDR2 SQIVND (reference sequence). CDR3 nucleotide sequence: TGTGCCAGTACCAGAGAAGGGGTGAGAGGCTTAAGCCCTTATAGCAATCAGCCCCAGCATTTT. It codes for CASTREGVRGLSPYSNQPQHF.

The rearrangement links TRBV18 to TRBJ1-4; D is unresolved. Trimming left V 3 bases short and J 8 bases short, with 7 bases between. Germline-derived CDR1 and CDR2 are KGHSH and LQKENI. The CDR3 has 12 amino acids. The DNA for the CDR3 is TGTGCCAGCTCACCGCCGGGGGAAAAACTGTTTTTT. It is translated as CASSPPGEKLFF.

The chain combines TRBV6-5 with TRBJ1-1, with a possible D match to TRBD1 (6 bases). CDR3 size: 16 residues. V was trimmed by 4 bases and J by 1 base, leaving 16 bases between them. The germline V gene encodes CDR1 MNHEY and CDR2 SVGAGI. The CDR3 loop is CASSWFLGARNTEAFF. The CDR3 nucleotides read TGTGCCAGCAGTTGGTTCTTGGGGGCGCGGAACACTGAAGCTTTCTTT.

The rearrangement uses TRBV15 and TRBJ2-2; 7 bases agree with TRBD1. CDR3 length: 17 residues. V gave up 10 bases and J gave up 0 bases; unmatched junction bases: 14. Per the germline V gene, CDR1 is LNHNV and CDR2 is YYDKDF (reference sequence). In DNA, the CDR3 is TGTGCCATCCGCCGGGACAGAGACCCCGCGAACACCGGGGAGCTGTTTTTT. It translates to CAIRRDRDPANTGELFF.

Here the CDR3 reads CASRYYQAPTEAFF. In DNA form, the CDR3 reads TGTGCCAGCAGATATTATCAGGCCCCCACTGAAGCTTTCTTT. The V and J genes are TRBV11-3 and TRBJ1-1, with D unclear. The V end was cut by 6 bases, the J end by 4 bases, with 15 bases between. CDR1 and CDR2 (germline): SGHNT, YENEEA. This CDR3 spans 14 amino acids.

About this clone itself: Sequence at one end of the junction differs from germline and may be a read error. This rearrangement joins TRBV7-7 to TRBJ1-2; 7 bases align to TRBD1. Germline CDR1 and CDR2: SSHAT and FNYEAQ (reference sequence). There are 17 residues in the CDR3. The CDR3 DNA sequence: TGTGCTAGCAGCTTATGGAGGGGTCAGGGGGTGCACTGGGGCTACACCTTC. This encodes CASSLWRGQGVHWGYTF.

The V call is TRBV6-2 or TRBV6-3, the J call TRBJ1-1; 11 bases map to TRBD1. The V segment lost 5 bases and the J segment 11 bases; nucleotides outside the gene matches: 10. Germline loops: CDR1 MNHEY, CDR2 SVGEGT. The CDR3 sequence is 14 residues long. The DNA for the CDR3 is TGTGCCAGCAGTGATCCGGGACAGGGGGAGAGGGCTTTCTTT. Protein: CASSDPGQGERAFF.

The chain joins TRBV9 to TRBJ2-7; unclear D gene. Germline V gives CDR1 SGDLS, CDR2 YYNGEE. The V and J ends lost 1 base and 0 bases respectively, with 11 bases between them. The CDR3 length is 15 residues. CDR3 coding DNA: TGTGCCAGCAGCGTACGAGACACCCTCTCCTACGAGCAGTACTTC. Its translation is CASSVRDTLSYEQYF.

The sample holds one count of this clone. The chain recombines TRBV6-5 with TRBJ2-3; 7 bases match TRBD1. J gave up 1 base and V 2 bases, and 3 bases lay outside the gene matches. The CDR3 is 15 residues long. Per germline, CDR1 MNHEY and CDR2 SVGAGI. The chain's CDR3 is CASSYRGQGTDTQYF. CDR3 in DNA: TGTGCCAGCAGTTACAGAGGACAGGGCACAGATACGCAGTATTTT.

This clone was counted a single time. The chain uses TRBV25-1 and TRBJ1-1; a weak D match, TRBD1 (5 bases). This CDR3 spans 13 amino acids. V was pared by 3 bases and J by 6 bases, with 11 bases between. The germline gives CDR1 MGHDK, CDR2 SYGVNS. The CDR3 spells CASSDPGRAEAFF. The CDR3 DNA sequence: TGTGCCAGCAGTGACCCCGGCAGGGCTGAAGCTTTCTTT.

This rearrangement joins TRBV24-1 to TRBJ2-7; maybe TRBD1 (6 bases). Germline V gives CDR1 KGHDR, CDR2 SFDVKD. Trimming shortened V by 4 bases and J by 9 bases, and 21 bases separated the two germline ends. The CDR3 extends over 15 amino acids. In nucleotides, the CDR3 is TGTGCCACCAGTGACTCCAGACAGGCGGAACCCAGGCAGTACTTC. Protein sequence: CATSDSRQAEPRQYF.

The chain joins TRBV7-2 to TRBJ2-3; 7 bases line up with TRBD1. Germline trimming cut 5 bases from V and 4 bases from J; bases unmatched to any gene: 6. The V gene's germline CDR1 is SGHTA and CDR2 FQGNSA. CDR3 length equals 14 residues. CDR3 loop: CASSPQTGSDTQYF. The DNA for the CDR3 is TGTGCCAGCAGCCCGCAGACAGGGTCAGATACGCAGTATTTT.

V and J are TRBV6-6 and TRBJ2-1, with TRBD1 matching over 7 bases. The V gene end was trimmed by 0 bases and the J gene end by 7 bases; junction bases not matched to a gene: 9. The V gene's germline CDR1 is MNHNY and CDR2 SVGAGI (reference sequence). There are 16 residues in the CDR3. The CDR3 region is CASSYSAAGGGNEQFF. The DNA for the CDR3 is TGTGCCAGCAGTTACTCCGCGGCAGGGGGTGGGAATGAGCAGTTCTTC.

The chain links TRBV4-1 to TRBJ2-7; perhaps TRBD1 as D (6 bases). Trimming pared 8 bases from V and 0 bases from J, leaving 14 bases between. The V gene's germline CDR1 is MGHRA and CDR2 YSYEKL. This CDR3 region has 14 residues. CDR3 sequence reads: CASGNRDGSYEQYF. CDR3 coding DNA: TGCGCCAGCGGGAACAGGGATGGCTCCTACGAGCAGTACTTC.

V gene TRBV7-3 combines with J gene TRBJ1-1; a weak D match, TRBD1 (6 bases). CDR3 length: 15 amino acids. Trimming shortened V by 2 bases and J by 4 bases, and 14 bases separated the two germline ends. Germline V CDR1 and CDR2: SGHTA, FQGTGA. CDR3 sequence: CASSLESGVVTEAFF. The CDR3 coding sequence is TGTGCCAGCAGCTTAGAATCAGGGGTTGTCACTGAAGCTTTCTTT.